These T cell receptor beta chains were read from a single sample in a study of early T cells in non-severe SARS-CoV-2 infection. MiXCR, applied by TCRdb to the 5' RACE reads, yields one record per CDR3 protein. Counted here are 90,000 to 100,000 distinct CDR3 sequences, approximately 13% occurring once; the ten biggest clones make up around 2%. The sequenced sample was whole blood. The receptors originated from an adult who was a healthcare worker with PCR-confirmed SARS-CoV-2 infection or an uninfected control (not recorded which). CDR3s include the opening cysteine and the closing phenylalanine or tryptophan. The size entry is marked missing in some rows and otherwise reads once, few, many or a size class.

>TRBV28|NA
CASVEQAGNSPLHF
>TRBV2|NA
CASSDQTRYGYTF
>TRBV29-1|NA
CSVDRNNEQFF
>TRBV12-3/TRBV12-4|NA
CASSLDSSNTGELFF
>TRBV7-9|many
CASSLSERAQPQHF
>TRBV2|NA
CASGRNYGYTF
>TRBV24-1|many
CATRGGRYNEQFF
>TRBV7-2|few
CASSLEASGGNTGELFF
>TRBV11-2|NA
CASSFATVEQYF
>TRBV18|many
CASSPRARTTYGPYEQYF
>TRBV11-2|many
CASSFHQGSVGNEQFF
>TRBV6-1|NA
CASSESPGSYNEQFF
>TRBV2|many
CASSERLAGGQYNEQFF
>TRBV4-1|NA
CASSQVGGAGDTQYF
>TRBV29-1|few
CSVVTGYEQYF
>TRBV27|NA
CASSSDRTVTDTQYF
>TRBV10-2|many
CATRLGQGNQPQHF
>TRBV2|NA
CASSVGGSVEKLFF
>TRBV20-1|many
CSATDRSSYNSPLHF
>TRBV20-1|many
CSARSGQVAHQPQHF
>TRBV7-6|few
CASRRGPDEKLFF
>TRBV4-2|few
CASSPLRVGDEQFF
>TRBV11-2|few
CASSLRDGLYQETQYF
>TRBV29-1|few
CSVAETGYYEQYF
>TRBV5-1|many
CASSSAPGTYEQYF
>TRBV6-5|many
CASSPQYNSPLHF
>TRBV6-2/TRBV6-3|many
CASGRKGYTEAFF
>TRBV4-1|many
CASSLHSQGTPITDTQYF
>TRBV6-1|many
CATRREYTDTQYF
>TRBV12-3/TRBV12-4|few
CASIRQGGISENTIYF
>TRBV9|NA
CASSADEDTQYF
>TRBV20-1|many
CSASGLAKNIQYF
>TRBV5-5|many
CASSLGQGSYEQYF
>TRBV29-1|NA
CSVLGTTDTQYF
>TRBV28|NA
CASRSRQGRAEKLFF
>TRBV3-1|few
CASSPGLSSTDTQYF
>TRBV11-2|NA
CASSSRGAAFF
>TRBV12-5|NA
CASGSSGASETQYF
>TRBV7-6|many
CASSQGLRGEQFF
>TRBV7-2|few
CASSAQQGSRYEQYF
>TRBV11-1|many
CASSSRGTSYEQYF
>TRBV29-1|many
CSTQLSLDRGSEAFF
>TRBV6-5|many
CASRLLAGVYNEQFF
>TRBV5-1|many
CASSLNADRFTEQYF
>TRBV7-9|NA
CASTSQKGAAHTQYF
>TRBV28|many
CASTLIAGGNNEQFF
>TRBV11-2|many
CASSPIRTGELFF
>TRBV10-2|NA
CATTGTFSYEQYF
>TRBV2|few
CASSGLWLAGGPQYNEQFF
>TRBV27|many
CASRSGTGGNNYGYTF